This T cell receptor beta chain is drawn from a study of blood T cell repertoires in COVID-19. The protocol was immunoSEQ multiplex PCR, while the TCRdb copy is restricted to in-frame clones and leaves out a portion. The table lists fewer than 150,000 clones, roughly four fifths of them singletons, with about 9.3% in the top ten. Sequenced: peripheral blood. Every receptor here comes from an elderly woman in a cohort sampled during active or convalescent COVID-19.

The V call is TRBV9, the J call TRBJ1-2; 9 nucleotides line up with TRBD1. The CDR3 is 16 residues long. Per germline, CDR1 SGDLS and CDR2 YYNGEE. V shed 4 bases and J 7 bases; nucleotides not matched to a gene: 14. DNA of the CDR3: TGTGCCAGCAGCTCATCCCCGGGACAGGGAGACTCTGGCTACACCTTC. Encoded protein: CASSSSPGQGDSGYTF.